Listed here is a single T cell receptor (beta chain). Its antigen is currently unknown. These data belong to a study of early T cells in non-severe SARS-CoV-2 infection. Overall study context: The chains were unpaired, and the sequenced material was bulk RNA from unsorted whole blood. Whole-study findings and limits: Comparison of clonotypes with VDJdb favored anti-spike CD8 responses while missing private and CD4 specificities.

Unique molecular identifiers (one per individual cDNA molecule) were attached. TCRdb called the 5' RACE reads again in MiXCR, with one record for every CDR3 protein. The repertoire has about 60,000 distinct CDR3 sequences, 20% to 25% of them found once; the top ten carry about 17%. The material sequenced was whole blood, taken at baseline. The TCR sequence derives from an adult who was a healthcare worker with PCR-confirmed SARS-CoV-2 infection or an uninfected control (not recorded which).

The CDR3 loop reads CASGIFDGSIARPQHF. The CDR3, as DNA: TGTGCTAGTGGTATATTCGACGGGAGTATAGCTCGGCCCCAGCATTTT. J is TRBJ1-5 and V is TRBV12-5; D is unresolved. The ends were cut back, 5 bases at V and 9 bases at J, with 23 bases in the middle. The CDR3 contains 16 residues. Germline-derived CDR1 and CDR2 are LGHNT and FRNRAP.